The TCR delta chain described here comes from a study of gamma-delta T cells after stem cell transplantation. TCRdb re-called clones from the RT-PCR reads via CATT. The data hold around 2,000 delta-chain clones, with 11% to 15% observed a single time. The CDR3 spans 16 residues. The trim removed 3 bases at V and 9 bases at J, leaving 17 bases unmatched. CDR1 and CDR2 (germline): GEAIGNYY, EKD. The sample was gamma-delta T cells. This rearrangement joins TRDV2 to TRDJ1; 8 bases agree with TRDD3. The sequence was obtained from a human donor. It is not recorded whose cells these are; they may come from a transplant donor. CDR3 nucleotides: TGTGCCTGTGACTCCCTCAGTGGGGGATCCCCCTCCCAACTCATCTTT. This translates into CACDSLSGGSPSQLIF.